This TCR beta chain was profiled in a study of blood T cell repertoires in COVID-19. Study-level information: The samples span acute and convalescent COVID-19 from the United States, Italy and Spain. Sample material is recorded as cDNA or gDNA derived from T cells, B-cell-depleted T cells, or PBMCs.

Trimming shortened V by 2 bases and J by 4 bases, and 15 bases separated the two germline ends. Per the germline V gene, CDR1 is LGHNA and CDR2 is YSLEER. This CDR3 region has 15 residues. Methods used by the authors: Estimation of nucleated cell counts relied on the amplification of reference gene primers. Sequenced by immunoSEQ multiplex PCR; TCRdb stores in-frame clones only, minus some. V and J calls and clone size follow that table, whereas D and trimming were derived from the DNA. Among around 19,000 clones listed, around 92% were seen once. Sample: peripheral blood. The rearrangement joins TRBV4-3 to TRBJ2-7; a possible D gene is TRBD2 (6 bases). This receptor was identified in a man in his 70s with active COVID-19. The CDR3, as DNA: TGCGCCAGCAGCCAAATACGGGGGACGGATTACGAGCAGTACTTC. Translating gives CASSQIRGTDYEQYF.